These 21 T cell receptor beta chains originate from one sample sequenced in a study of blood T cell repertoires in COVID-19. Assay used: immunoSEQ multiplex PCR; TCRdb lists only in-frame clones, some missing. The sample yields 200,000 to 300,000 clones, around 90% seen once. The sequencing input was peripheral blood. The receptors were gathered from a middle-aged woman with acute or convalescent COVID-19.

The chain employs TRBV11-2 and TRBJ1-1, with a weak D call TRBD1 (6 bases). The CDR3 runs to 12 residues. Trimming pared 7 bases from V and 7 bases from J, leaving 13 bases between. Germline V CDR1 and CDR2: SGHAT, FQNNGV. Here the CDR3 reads CASIKGVGEAFF. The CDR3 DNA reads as TGTGCCAGCATCAAGGGGGTGGGTGAAGCTTTCTTT.

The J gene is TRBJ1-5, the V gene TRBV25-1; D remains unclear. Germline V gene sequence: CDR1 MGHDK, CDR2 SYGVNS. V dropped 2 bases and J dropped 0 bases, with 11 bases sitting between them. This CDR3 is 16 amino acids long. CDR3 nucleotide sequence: TGTGCCAGCAGTGAAACCGATGCGTCTAGCAATCAGCCCCAGCATTTT. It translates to CASSETDASSNQPQHF.

The CDR3 is CASSVRTGANTEAFF. CDR3 coding DNA: TGTGCCAGCAGCGTGCGGACAGGGGCGAACACTGAAGCTTTCTTT. The V and J genes are TRBV13 and TRBJ1-1, with 9 bases matching TRBD1. The ends lost 5 bases at V and 1 base at J; junction bases unmatched: 5. CDR1 is PRHDT and CDR2 is FYEKMQ in the germline V gene (reference sequence). There are 15 residues in the CDR3.

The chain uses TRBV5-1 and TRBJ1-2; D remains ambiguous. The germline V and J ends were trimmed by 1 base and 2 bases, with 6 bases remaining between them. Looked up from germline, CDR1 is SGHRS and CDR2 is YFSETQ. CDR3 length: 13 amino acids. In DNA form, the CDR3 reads TGCGCCAGCAGCTTGCTCCGGAACTATGGCTACACCTTC. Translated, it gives CASSLLRNYGYTF.

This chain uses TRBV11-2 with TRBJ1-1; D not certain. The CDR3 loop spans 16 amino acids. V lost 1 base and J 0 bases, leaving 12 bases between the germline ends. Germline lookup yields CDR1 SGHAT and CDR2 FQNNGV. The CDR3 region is CASSLVGGNMNTEAFF. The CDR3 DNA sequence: TGTGCCAGCAGCTTAGTTGGAGGAAACATGAACACTGAAGCTTTCTTT.

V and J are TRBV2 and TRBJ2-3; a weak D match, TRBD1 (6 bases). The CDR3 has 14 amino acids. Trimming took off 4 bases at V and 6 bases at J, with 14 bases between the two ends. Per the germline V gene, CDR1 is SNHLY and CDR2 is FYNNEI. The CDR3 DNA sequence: TGTGCCAGCAGTGGGGACATAGTAGGCGATACGCAGTATTTT. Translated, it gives CASSGDIVGDTQYF.

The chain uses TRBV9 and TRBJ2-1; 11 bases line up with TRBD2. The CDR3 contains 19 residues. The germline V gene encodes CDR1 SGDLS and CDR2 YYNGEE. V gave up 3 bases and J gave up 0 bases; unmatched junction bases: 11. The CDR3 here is CASSATGLAAQSSYNEQFF. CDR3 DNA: TGTGCCAGCAGCGCAACGGGACTAGCGGCGCAAAGCTCCTACAATGAGCAGTTCTTC.

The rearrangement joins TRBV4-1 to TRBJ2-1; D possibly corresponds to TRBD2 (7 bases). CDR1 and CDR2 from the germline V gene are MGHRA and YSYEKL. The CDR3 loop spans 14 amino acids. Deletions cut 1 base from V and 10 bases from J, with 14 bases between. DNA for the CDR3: TGCGCCAGCAGCCAAGGCCGGGGGGCCTGGGAGCAGTTCTTC. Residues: CASSQGRGAWEQFF.

In DNA, the CDR3 is TGTGCCTGGAGCGGACTGACTAGCGGCGGCGGCGGGGAGCTGTTTTTT. It encodes CAWSGLTSGGGGELFF. The rearrangement links TRBV30 to TRBJ2-2, with 9 bases lining up with TRBD2. V was clipped by 3 bases and J by 7 bases; unmatched bases: 12. The germline V gene has CDR1 GTSNPN and CDR2 SVGIG (reference sequence). CDR3 length equals 16 residues.

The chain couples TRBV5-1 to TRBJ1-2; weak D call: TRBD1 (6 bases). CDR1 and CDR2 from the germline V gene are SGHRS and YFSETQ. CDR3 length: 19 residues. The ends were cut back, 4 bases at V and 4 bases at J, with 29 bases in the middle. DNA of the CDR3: TGCGCCAGCAGCCACACCCGATTGACAGGTCCTATAAAGAGCTATGGCTACACCTTC. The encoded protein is CASSHTRLTGPIKSYGYTF.

CDR3 sequence: CASLSDRALYGYTF. CDR3 sequence (DNA): TGTGCCAGCCTATCTGACAGGGCCCTCTATGGCTACACCTTC. The gene calls are TRBV2 and TRBJ1-2; 7 nucleotides match TRBD1. V lost 8 bases to trimming and J lost 4 bases; unmatched junction nucleotides: 10. Germline V gene lookup returns CDR1 SNHLY and CDR2 FYNNEI. The CDR3 extends over 14 amino acids.

The CDR3 bases are TGTGCCAGCAGCTTAGCTACGAGGTATCAAGAGCAGTTCTTC. Protein product: CASSLATRYQEQFF. The genes are TRBV7-9 and TRBJ2-1; D unresolved. There are 14 residues in the CDR3. The V and J ends lost 0 bases and 10 bases respectively, with 13 bases between them. Germline lookup yields CDR1 SEHNR and CDR2 FQNEAQ (reference sequence).

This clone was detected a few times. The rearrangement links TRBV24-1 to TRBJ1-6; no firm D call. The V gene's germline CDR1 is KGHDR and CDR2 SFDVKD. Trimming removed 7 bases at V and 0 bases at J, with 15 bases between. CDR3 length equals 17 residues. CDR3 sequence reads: CATSSGEAGSYNSPLHF. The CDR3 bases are TGTGCCACCAGCTCCGGGGAGGCCGGCTCCTATAATTCACCCCTCCACTTT.

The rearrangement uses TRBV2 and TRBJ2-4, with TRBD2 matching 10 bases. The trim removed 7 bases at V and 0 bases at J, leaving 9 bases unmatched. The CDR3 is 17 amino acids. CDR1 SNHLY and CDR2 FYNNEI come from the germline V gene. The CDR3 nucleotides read TGTGCCAGCACCGACCTAGCGGGGGCGGGAGCCAAAAACATTCAGTACTTC. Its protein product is CASTDLAGAGAKNIQYF.

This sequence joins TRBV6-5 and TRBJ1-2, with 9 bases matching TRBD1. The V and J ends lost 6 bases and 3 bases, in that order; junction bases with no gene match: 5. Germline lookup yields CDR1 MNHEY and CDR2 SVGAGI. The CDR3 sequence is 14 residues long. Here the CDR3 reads CASRHRGPHYGYTF. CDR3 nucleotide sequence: TGTGCCAGCAGACACAGGGGGCCCCACTATGGCTACACCTTC.

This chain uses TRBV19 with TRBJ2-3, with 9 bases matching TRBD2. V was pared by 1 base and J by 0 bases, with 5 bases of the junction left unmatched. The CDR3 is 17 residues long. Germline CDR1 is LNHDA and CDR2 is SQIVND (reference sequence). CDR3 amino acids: CASSIGSAGGSTDTQYF. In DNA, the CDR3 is TGTGCCAGTAGTATAGGGTCAGCGGGGGGAAGCACAGATACGCAGTATTTT.

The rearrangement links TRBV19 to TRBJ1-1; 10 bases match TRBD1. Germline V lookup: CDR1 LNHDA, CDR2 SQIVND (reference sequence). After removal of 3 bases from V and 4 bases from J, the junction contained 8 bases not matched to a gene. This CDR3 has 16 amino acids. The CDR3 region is CASSIPSGQGTTEAFF. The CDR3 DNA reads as TGTGCCAGTAGTATCCCTTCGGGACAGGGGACCACTGAAGCTTTCTTT.

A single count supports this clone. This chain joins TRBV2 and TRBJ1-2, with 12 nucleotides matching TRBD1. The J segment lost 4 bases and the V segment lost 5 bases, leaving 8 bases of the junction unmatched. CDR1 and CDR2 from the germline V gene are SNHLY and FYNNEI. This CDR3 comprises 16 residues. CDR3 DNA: TGTGCCAGCAGTTTCCCGGGACAGGGGGCAGCCTATGGCTACACCTTC. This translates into CASSFPGQGAAYGYTF.

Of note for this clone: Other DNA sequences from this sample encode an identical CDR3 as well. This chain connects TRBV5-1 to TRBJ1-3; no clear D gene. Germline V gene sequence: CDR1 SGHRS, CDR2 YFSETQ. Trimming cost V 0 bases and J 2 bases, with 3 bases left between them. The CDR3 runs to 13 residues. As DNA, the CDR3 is TGCGCCAGCAGCTTGGGAGCTGGAAACACCATATATTTT. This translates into CASSLGAGNTIYF.

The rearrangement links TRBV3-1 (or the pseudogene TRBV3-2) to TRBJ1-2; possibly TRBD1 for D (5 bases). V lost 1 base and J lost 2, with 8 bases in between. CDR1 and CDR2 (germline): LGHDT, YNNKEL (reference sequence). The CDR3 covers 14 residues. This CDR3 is CASSQGPGNYGYTF. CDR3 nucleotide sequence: TGTGCCAGCAGCCAAGGTCCAGGGAACTATGGCTACACCTTC.

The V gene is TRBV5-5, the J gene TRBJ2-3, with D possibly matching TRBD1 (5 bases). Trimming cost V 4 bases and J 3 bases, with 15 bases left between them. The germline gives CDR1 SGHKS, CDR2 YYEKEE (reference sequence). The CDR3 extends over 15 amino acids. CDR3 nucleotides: TGTGCCAGCAGCGACGGTGCAGGGTTAACAGATACGCAGTATTTT. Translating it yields CASSDGAGLTDTQYF.